This entry lists 26 T cell receptor beta chains sequenced from one sample in a study of regulatory T cells in long-lasting Graves disease. The authors built TCR beta libraries using iRepertoire HTBI primers and Arm-PCR of CDR3 regions. TCRdb re-analysed the multiplex PCR reads in MiXCR, keeping a single row per CDR3 protein. The sample lists some 420,000 distinct CDR3 sequences; 22% were seen once. Time point noted: persistent/refractory GD, antithyroid drugs over 5 years with positive TRAb. The TCR library was prepared using RNA isolated from PBMCs. This specimen consisted of peripheral blood mononuclear cells (PBMCs), obtained when the disease was refractory, from a patient treated with antithyroid drugs. These TCRs come from a female donor with Graves disease.

V and J are TRBV4-3 and TRBJ2-7, with 9 bases that match TRBD1. This CDR3 contains 14 residues. Trimming took 3 bases from V and 3 from J; bases not matched to a gene: 3. Looked up from germline, CDR1 is LGHNA and CDR2 is YSLEER. Here the CDR3 reads CASSQDRGVYEQYF. Written as DNA, the CDR3 is TGCGCCAGCAGCCAGGACAGGGGAGTCTACGAGCAGTACTTC.

This clonotype was seen only a few times. This chain links TRBV10-3 with TRBJ2-1, with D uncertain. The V gene lost 10 bases and the J gene lost 0 bases, with 22 bases spanning the gap. This CDR3 region has 17 residues. CDR1 is ENHRY and CDR2 is SYGVKD in the germline V gene. CDR3 amino acids: CATAVSTSPSSYNEQFF. CDR3 bases: TGTGCCACAGCAGTGTCGACGAGCCCTAGCTCCTACAATGAGCAGTTCTTC.

This clonotype was counted at least ten times. This sequence joins TRBV29-1 and TRBJ1-1, with D unclear. The CDR3 is made up of 13 amino acids. V gave up 7 bases and J gave up 0 bases, with 12 bases separating them. The germline CDR1 and CDR2 sequences are SQVTM and ANQGSEA. For the CDR3, the DNA is TGCAGCGAAGACGGAGGTATGAACACTGAAGCTTTCTTT. Translation gives CSEDGGMNTEAFF.

The rearrangement links TRBV4-3 to TRBJ1-6; D is perhaps TRBD1 (6 bases). The CDR3 contains 15 residues. Germline V gene lookup returns CDR1 LGHNA and CDR2 YSLEER. V lost 0 bases and J lost 8, with 11 bases in between. The CDR3 region is CASSQDQGIYSPLHF. The CDR3, as DNA: TGCGCCAGCAGCCAAGACCAGGGGATATATTCACCCCTCCACTTT.

This clonotype showed up just once. With a much larger clone just one base away, this may be a read error. V and J are TRBV28 and TRBJ2-5; tentatively, D is TRBD2 (5 bases). Germline loops: CDR1 MDHEN, CDR2 SYDVKM. The CDR3 extends over 14 amino acids. V shed 6 bases and J shed 4 bases, with 15 bases lying between them. Written as DNA, the CDR3 is TGTGCCAGCAGAATCTGCGGGTACGGAGAGACCCAGTACTTC. It is translated as CASRICGYGETQYF.

V usage is TRBV6-1 and J usage is TRBJ2-3; 8 nucleotides agree with TRBD2. There are 19 residues in the CDR3. CDR1 and CDR2 (germline): MNHNS, SASEGT. Trimming removed 6 bases from V and 3 bases from J; junction bases left unmatched: 20. The DNA for the CDR3 is TGTGCCAGCAGCTGGAACCCTGTGGCGAGCGGGAGTGGAACAGATACGCAGTATTTT. It translates to CASSWNPVASGSGTDTQYF.

The chain uses TRBV3-1 and TRBJ2-2; no clear D. Germline CDR1 and CDR2: LGHDT and YNNKEL (reference sequence). The CDR3 consists of 12 residues. V lost 4 bases and J lost 8, with 8 bases in between. This CDR3 is CASSLMWGELFF. CDR3 nucleotide sequence: TGTGCCAGCAGCCTTATGTGGGGGGAGCTGTTTTTT.

This clonotype was seen a few times. The chain links TRBV4-3 to TRBJ1-2; D is unclear. The germline gives CDR1 LGHNA, CDR2 YSLEER. The CDR3 is made up of 18 amino acids. Trimming left V 4 bases short and J 4 bases short, with 25 bases between. The CDR3 loop reads CASSPKSLGISNLYGYTF. CDR3 DNA: TGCGCCAGCAGCCCTAAATCCCTTGGCATCAGTAACCTCTATGGCTACACCTTC.

V and J are TRBV30 and TRBJ1-5, with D uncertain. The CDR3 consists of 14 residues. Looked up from germline, CDR1 is GTSNPN and CDR2 is SVGIG (reference sequence). With 0 bases removed from V and 2 bases from J, the gap between germline ends came to 8 bases. The DNA for the CDR3 is TGTGCCTGGAGTGTTGGGGTGCGCAATCAGCCCCAGCATTTT. It encodes CAWSVGVRNQPQHF.

This clonotype was seen at least ten times. This sequence joins TRBV28 and TRBJ1-3; TRBD1 aligns across 7 bases. The V segment lost 6 bases and the J segment 2 bases; nucleotides outside the gene matches: 4. The germline V gene has CDR1 MDHEN and CDR2 SYDVKM. This CDR3 is 14 amino acids long. CDR3 region: CASRNRGTGNTIYF. CDR3 sequence (DNA): TGTGCCAGCAGAAACAGGGGTACTGGAAACACCATATATTTT. The whole variable domain, filled in from reference TRBV28 and TRBJ1-3, reads DVKVTQSSRYLVKRTGEKVFLECVQDMDHENMFWYRQDPGLGLRLIYFSYDVKMKEKGDIPEGYSVSREKKERFSLILESASTNQTSMYLCASRNRGTGNTIYFGEGSWLTVV.

This clonotype was found many times. The rearrangement joins TRBV12-3 or TRBV12-4 to TRBJ2-5; 11 bases agree with TRBD2. Trimming removed 4 bases from V and 2 bases from J; junction bases left unmatched: 18. The CDR3 has 20 amino acids. CDR3 nucleotide sequence: TGTGCCAGCAGTTCTATCCCGGGACGACTAGCGGGACGGGATCAAGAGACCCAGTACTTC. Its protein product is CASSSIPGRLAGRDQETQYF.

The chain carries TRBV3-1 and TRBJ2-1; TRBD2 is a possible D gene (5 bases). CDR1 LGHDT and CDR2 YNNKEL come from the germline V gene (reference sequence). The CDR3 covers 15 residues. Trimming stripped 0 bases from V and 4 bases from J, with 10 bases between. The CDR3 coding sequence is TGTGCCAGCAGCCAAGAGGGAGAGCCTTACAATGAGCAGTTCTTC. It encodes CASSQEGEPYNEQFF.

This clonotype was seen ten or more times. The chain is built from TRBV29-1 and TRBJ2-5, with 9 positions matching TRBD2. This CDR3 spans 13 amino acids. Trimming took 3 bases from V and 3 from J; bases not matched to a gene: 2. Germline assignment: CDR1 SQVTM and CDR2 ANQGSEA. Here the CDR3 reads CSVEVAGEETQYF. The CDR3 DNA is TGCAGCGTTGAGGTAGCGGGAGAAGAGACCCAGTACTTC.

In its sample, this clonotype was seen many times. V and J are TRBV6-1 and TRBJ2-1; weak D call: TRBD2 (5 bases). Looked up from germline, CDR1 is MNHNS and CDR2 is SASEGT. The CDR3 contains 16 residues. Trimming pared 8 bases from V and 5 bases from J, leaving 22 bases between. CDR3 nucleotides: TGTGCCAGCCGGTCGGGGTTTAGTGAAGGCAACAATGAGCAGTTCTTC. It specifies CASRSGFSEGNNEQFF.

Many counts were recorded for this clonotype. Here the CDR3 reads CASSLYRDTEAFF. CDR3 bases: TGTGCCAGCAGCCTCTACAGGGATACTGAAGCTTTCTTT. The chain employs TRBV28 and TRBJ1-1; a weak D match, TRBD1 (6 bases). Germline assignment: CDR1 MDHEN and CDR2 SYDVKM. The germline V and J ends were trimmed by 6 bases and 5 bases, with 13 bases remaining between them. CDR3 size: 13 residues. Full variable domain (missing parts from reference TRBV28 and TRBJ1-1): DVKVTQSSRYLVKRTGEKVFLECVQDMDHENMFWYRQDPGLGLRLIYFSYDVKMKEKGDIPEGYSVSREKKERFSLILESASTNQTSMYLCASSLYRDTEAFFGQGTRLTVV.

This clonotype showed up many times. This chain joins TRBV28 and TRBJ2-5; D may match TRBD1 or TRBD2 (5 bases each). The length of the CDR3 is 14 residues. V was pared by 8 bases and J by 5 bases, with 18 bases between. CDR1 is MDHEN and CDR2 is SYDVKM in the germline V gene. In DNA, the CDR3 is TGTGCCAGCCGGGGTCAGGGCACTTTCGAGACCCAGTACTTC. As protein: CASRGQGTFETQYF.

This clonotype was counted at least ten times. The chain links TRBV6-1 to TRBJ1-2, with a tentative D call TRBD1 (5 bases). The CDR3 is 14 residues long. V was shortened by 5 bases and J by 5 bases, with 15 bases between the two germline ends. Germline CDR1 reads MNHNS; CDR2 reads SASEGT. This CDR3 is CASSRDPNSYGYTF. CDR3 sequence (DNA): TGTGCCAGCAGTCGGGACCCAAATTCTTATGGCTACACCTTC.

V and J are TRBV6-2 or TRBV6-3 and TRBJ2-7; D possibly uses TRBD1 or TRBD2 (5 bases each). The CDR3 consists of 16 residues. Germline values: CDR1 MNHEY, CDR2 SVGEGT. The V and J ends lost 0 bases and 2 bases respectively, with 14 bases between them. CDR3 loop: CASSYSAGSSAYEQYF. The CDR3 DNA reads TGTGCCAGCAGTTACTCGGCAGGGAGCAGTGCCTACGAGCAGTACTTC.

Remarks on this clonotype: Germline is not matched at one junction end, which may reflect a read error. This chain links TRBV7-2 with TRBJ2-1; 11 bases fit TRBD2. Germline V gene data show CDR1 as SGHTA and CDR2 as FQGNSA. The CDR3 spans 13 residues. The CDR3 sequence is CASSLGGLAEGIF. CDR3 in DNA: TGTGCCAGCAGCTTAGGGGGACTAGCGGAGGGAATCTTC.

This clonotype was seen at least ten times. The CDR3 DNA reads TGTGCCAGCAGTTCGACAGGATGGTACCAAGAGACCCAGTACTTC. It yields the protein CASSSTGWYQETQYF. The rearrangement uses TRBV28 and TRBJ2-5; tentatively, D is TRBD1 (6 bases). This CDR3 is 15 amino acids long. Trimming took off 4 bases at V and 0 bases at J, with 12 bases between the two ends. CDR1 is MDHEN, CDR2 SYDVKM, per germline.

The J gene is TRBJ2-3, the V gene TRBV7-2, with TRBD2 matching 10 bases. The germline gives CDR1 SGHTA, CDR2 FQGNSA. V was clipped by 5 bases and J by 0 bases; unmatched bases: 8. The CDR3 runs 17 residues. The CDR3 spells CASSLRGTSVSTDTQYF. The CDR3 DNA follows: TGTGCCAGCAGCCTAAGGGGGACTAGCGTTAGCACAGATACGCAGTATTTT.

The table lists this clonotype with a few counts. The chain uses TRBV27 and TRBJ2-5; D may be TRBD2 (6 bases). The V end was cut by 7 bases, the J end by 9 bases, with 18 bases between. CDR3 length: 13 amino acids. CDR1 is MNHEY, CDR2 SMNVEV, per germline (reference sequence). The CDR3 here is CASTSHLPGAQYF. The CDR3 DNA follows: TGTGCCAGCACCTCGCACCTGCCGGGGGCCCAGTACTTC.

A few counts support this clonotype. This chain connects TRBV19 to TRBJ1-1; 12 bases are a match to TRBD1. The CDR3 has 18 amino acids. Looked up from germline, CDR1 is LNHDA and CDR2 is SQIVND (reference sequence). Losses at the gene ends were 3 bases for V and 1 base for J; bases not matched to a gene: 9. For the CDR3, the DNA is TGTGCCAGTAGTATTTTCCGGGACAGGGGGCGCGAGAACACTGAAGCTTTCTTT. This gives the protein CASSIFRDRGRENTEAFF.

This clonotype was seen more than once but under ten times. This chain connects TRBV6-5 to TRBJ2-6; D is unresolved. CDR1 is MNHEY and CDR2 is SVGAGI in the germline V gene. This CDR3 is built from 16 residues. Trimming removed 2 bases at V and 2 bases at J, with 10 bases between. Here the CDR3 reads CASSYDGTPGANVLTF. CDR3 DNA: TGTGCCAGCAGTTACGACGGCACCCCTGGGGCCAACGTCCTGACTTTC.

As concerns this clonotype: This may come from a read error, since a much larger clone is one base off. The chain carries TRBV2 and TRBJ2-7, with TRBD1 matching 7 bases. In germline, CDR1 is SNHLY, CDR2 FYNNEI. There are 14 residues in the CDR3. The CDR3 DNA reads TGTGCCAGCGGCAGGGGGTTTAGGTCCTACAAGCAGTACTTC. Its protein product is CASGRGFRSYKQYF.

This clonotype showed up many times. This chain uses TRBV28 with TRBJ1-2; no definite D call. The CDR3 totals 12 residues. Germline values: CDR1 MDHEN, CDR2 SYDVKM. With 2 bases removed from V and 8 bases from J, the gap between germline ends came to 9 bases. CDR3 amino acids: CASSLRGGGYTF. The CDR3 bases are TGTGCCAGCAGTTTAAGAGGAGGCGGCTACACCTTC.